Each of the 26 T cell receptor beta chains below was sequenced from the same sample in a study of blood T cell repertoires in COVID-19. The method was immunoSEQ multiplex PCR; TCRdb's version includes in-frame clones alone and lacks a portion of them. The sample has about 320,000 clones; roughly nine tenths are singletons. Input material: peripheral blood. The receptors come from a woman under 40 with COVID-19, enrolled during active disease.

The V call is TRBV20-1, the J call TRBJ1-5; D not resolved. This CDR3 is 14 amino acids long. Trimming pared 3 bases from V and 1 base from J, leaving 10 bases between. Germline-derived CDR1 and CDR2 are DFQATT and SNEGSKA (reference sequence). CDR3 region: CSASPQTSNQPQHF. In nucleotides, the CDR3 is TGCAGTGCTAGTCCGCAGACAAGCAATCAGCCCCAGCATTTT.

This chain links TRBV2 with TRBJ1-2; TRBD1 is a possible D gene (5 bases). This CDR3 region has 14 residues. Germline V gene sequence: CDR1 SNHLY, CDR2 FYNNEI. Trimming left V 10 bases short and J 6 bases short, with 21 bases between. This CDR3 reads CATPWGETTDGYTF. The CDR3 DNA sequence: TGTGCCACTCCCTGGGGGGAAACTACCGATGGCTACACCTTC. Full variable domain (remainder filled in from reference TRBV2 and TRBJ1-2): EPEVTQTPSHQVTQMGQEVILRCVPISNHLYFYWYRQILGQKVEFLVSFYNNEISEKSEIFDDQFSVERPDGSNFTLKIRSTKLEDSAMYFCATPWGETTDGYTFGSGTRLTVV.

The J gene is TRBJ1-3, the V gene TRBV7-7; D is ambiguous. The CDR3 contains 16 residues. Trimming took off 1 base at V and 0 bases at J, with 10 bases between the two ends. CDR1 SSHAT and CDR2 FNYEAQ come from the germline V gene (reference sequence). The CDR3 region is CASSLDSTSSGNTIYF. The DNA of the CDR3 is TGTGCCAGCAGCTTAGATTCGACATCCTCTGGAAACACCATATATTTT.

The rearrangement joins TRBV7-2 to TRBJ2-2, with 9 bases fitting TRBD2. J gave up 6 bases and V 10 bases, and 12 bases lay outside the gene matches. Germline CDR1 and CDR2: SGHTA and FQGNSA. The CDR3 sequence is 15 residues long. Here the CDR3 reads CAILSGGGGAGELFF. CDR3 in DNA: TGTGCCATCCTTAGCGGCGGGGGGGGCGCCGGGGAGCTGTTTTTT. Full variable domain (remainder filled in from reference TRBV7-2 and TRBJ2-2): GAGVSQSPSNKVTEKGKDVELRCDPISGHTALYWYRQSLGQGLEFLIYFQGNSAPDKSGLPSDRFSAERTGGSVSTLTIQRTQQEDSAVYLCAILSGGGGAGELFFGEGSRLTVL.

The chain is built from TRBV28 and TRBJ2-7, with D perhaps matching TRBD1 (5 bases). The CDR3 is made up of 15 amino acids. CDR1 is MDHEN, CDR2 SYDVKM, per germline. The V end lost 2 bases, the J end lost 7 bases, and 18 bases lay between the germline ends. DNA for the CDR3: TGTGCCAGCAGTTTAGATTCCAGGGCCAACGGAGAGCAGTACTTC. This codes for CASSLDSRANGEQYF.

The V call is TRBV7-8, the J call TRBJ1-1; 8 positions agree with TRBD1. The CDR3 spans 15 residues. The junction had 2 bases not matched to a gene; V was cut back by 1 base and J by 1 base. In germline, CDR1 is SGHVS, CDR2 FQNEAQ. CDR3 sequence (DNA): TGTGCCAGCAGCTTAGACAGGGGGTGGAACACTGAAGCTTTCTTT. Amino acid sequence: CASSLDRGWNTEAFF.

This chain joins TRBV4-2 and TRBJ2-7, with D tentatively TRBD1 (5 bases). The V end was cut by 0 bases, the J end by 1 base, with 13 bases between. Per germline, CDR1 LGHNA and CDR2 YNFKEQ. CDR3 length: 16 amino acids. The CDR3 region has the DNA TGTGCCAGCAGCCAAGATCAACAGGAGCATTCCTACGAGCAGTACTTC. This gives the protein CASSQDQQEHSYEQYF.

This clone was observed a few times. J is TRBJ1-2 and V is TRBV6-5; D may be TRBD1 (5 bases). The CDR3 has 11 residues. Germline V gives CDR1 MNHEY, CDR2 SVGAGI. The germline V and J ends were trimmed by 6 bases and 8 bases, with 10 bases remaining between them. The CDR3 DNA reads TGTGCCAGCAGGGGGGGAAGGGGCTACACCTTC. Its protein product is CASRGGRGYTF.

The V call is TRBV27, the J call TRBJ1-1; 7 nucleotides align to TRBD1. Germline CDR1 is MNHEY and CDR2 is SMNVEV (reference sequence). The CDR3 loop spans 13 amino acids. J lost 5 bases, V lost 5 bases, and 5 bases had no gene match. The CDR3 nucleotides read TGTGCCAGCAGTCCTGGGACAGCTACTGAAGCTTTCTTT. Its protein is CASSPGTATEAFF.

The chain couples TRBV3-1 (or the pseudogene TRBV3-2) to TRBJ1-2; 7 bases match TRBD1. Germline trimming cut 0 bases from V and 8 bases from J; bases unmatched to any gene: 6. The CDR3 has 14 amino acids. Germline CDR1 reads LGHDT; CDR2 reads YNNKEL (reference sequence). The CDR3 loop reads CASSQDGGQLGYTF. The CDR3 DNA reads as TGTGCCAGCAGCCAAGATGGGGGACAGTTAGGCTACACCTTC.

The CDR3 nucleotides are TGTGCCAGCAGCCAAGAACTACCCACTGGGGGCTACACCTTC. This gives the protein CASSQELPTGGYTF. The chain combines TRBV3-1 (or the pseudogene TRBV3-2) with TRBJ1-2; no definite D call. The V end was cut by 0 bases, the J end by 8 bases, with 13 bases between. CDR3 length: 14 residues. The germline CDR1 and CDR2 sequences are LGHDT and YNNKEL (reference sequence).

This clone was found a few times. The chain carries TRBV5-4 and TRBJ1-4, with 7 nucleotides matching TRBD1. CDR1 and CDR2 from the germline V gene are SGHNT and YYREEE (reference sequence). This CDR3 has 15 residues. J lost 8 bases, V lost 0 bases, and 7 bases had no gene match. CDR3 residues: CASSLATGREEKLFF. CDR3 DNA sequence: TGTGCCAGCAGCTTGGCGACAGGGCGGGAAGAAAAACTGTTTTTT.

In its sample, this clone was seen a few times. The chain has TRBV12-3 or TRBV12-4 and TRBJ1-2; 9 positions agree with TRBD1. V trimming: 8 bases; J trimming: 5 bases; junction bases outside the gene matches: 6. This CDR3 region has 13 residues. The CDR3 nucleotides are TGTGCCAGCGGGGACAGGGAGGGGTATGGCTACACCTTC. The encoded protein is CASGDREGYGYTF.

This chain uses TRBV7-9 with TRBJ2-7; 8 bases agree with TRBD2. CDR1 SEHNR and CDR2 FQNEAQ come from the germline V gene (reference sequence). The CDR3 has 15 residues. The J segment lost 2 bases and the V segment lost 5 bases, leaving 8 bases of the junction unmatched. The CDR3 DNA reads as TGTGCCAGCAGCCCCCCGGGGGGGCCGACCTACGAGCAGTACTTC. This codes for CASSPPGGPTYEQYF.

The CDR3 protein is CAGLHVIGFTEQYF. The CDR3 DNA reads as TGTGCCGGACTCCACGTGATCGGGTTCACCGAGCAGTACTTC. The genes are TRBV27 and TRBJ2-7, with D possibly matching TRBD2 (5 bases). The CDR3 loop spans 14 amino acids. Germline V lookup: CDR1 MNHEY, CDR2 SMNVEV (reference sequence). V gave up 11 bases and J gave up 6 bases, with 23 bases separating them.

The chain is built from TRBV6-2 or TRBV6-3 and TRBJ2-7; a weak D match, TRBD1 (5 bases). CDR3 size: 15 residues. The ends were cut back, 2 bases at V and 3 bases at J, with 14 bases in the middle. Germline V gene sequence: CDR1 MNHEY, CDR2 SVGEGT. In DNA form, the CDR3 reads TGTGCCAGCAGTTACCGCTCAGGGTCGGTCTACGAGCAGTACTTC. Its protein product is CASSYRSGSVYEQYF.

V and J are TRBV6-5 and TRBJ1-3, with D tentatively TRBD1 (5 bases). V lost 5 bases, J lost 8 bases, and 19 bases lay in between. The germline CDR1 and CDR2 sequences are MNHEY and SVGAGI. The CDR3 is made up of 15 amino acids. CDR3 bases: TGTGCCAGCAGTAGAACAGCCATACAAGGGGACACCATATATTTT. Protein sequence: CASSRTAIQGDTIYF.

This sequence joins TRBV4-1 and TRBJ2-1, with D perhaps TRBD2 (7 bases). The V end was cut by 7 bases, the J end by 6 bases, with 25 bases between. Per germline, CDR1 MGHRA and CDR2 YSYEKL. The CDR3 length is 17 residues. CDR3 sequence reads: CASMGGGGIDLSNEQFF. CDR3 sequence (DNA): TGCGCCAGCATGGGAGGGGGGGGCATCGATTTGAGCAATGAGCAGTTCTTC.

This clone occurred a few times. The rearrangement joins TRBV9 to TRBJ1-1; D gene uncertain. CDR1 SGDLS and CDR2 YYNGEE come from the germline V gene. V was clipped by 0 bases and J by 7 bases, with 7 bases between them. The CDR3 contains 12 residues. The chain's CDR3 is CASSVGVGEAFF. The DNA of the CDR3 is TGTGCCAGCAGCGTAGGCGTCGGTGAAGCTTTCTTT.

V usage is TRBV6-6 and J usage is TRBJ2-7; 9 nucleotides agree with TRBD1. The germline CDR1 and CDR2 sequences are MNHNY and SVGAGI (reference sequence). The ends lost 3 bases at V and 4 bases at J; junction bases unmatched: 7. The CDR3 contains 15 residues. In DNA form, the CDR3 reads TGTGCCAGCAGTTATCCCACAGGGGGCGCATACGAGCAGTACTTC. As protein: CASSYPTGGAYEQYF.

The rearrangement uses TRBV5-1 and TRBJ2-2; D possibly corresponds to TRBD2 (6 bases). V dropped 2 bases and J dropped 9 bases, with 20 bases sitting between them. The CDR3 extends over 16 amino acids. Germline V gene data show CDR1 as SGHRS and CDR2 as YFSETQ. The CDR3 coding sequence is TGCGCCAGCAGCTTCGGGGGATCAGGAAATACCTGGGAGCTGTTTTTT. Its translation: CASSFGGSGNTWELFF.

In this sample, this clone turned up once. The chain uses TRBV2 and TRBJ2-7; TRBD1 is a possible D gene (6 bases). With 5 bases removed from V and 0 bases from J, the gap between germline ends came to 8 bases. Germline V gives CDR1 SNHLY, CDR2 FYNNEI. The CDR3 has 13 residues. The CDR3, as DNA: TGTGCCAGCAGTTACAGGGACTCCTACGAGCAGTACTTC. It codes for CASSYRDSYEQYF. Looking up the rest from reference TRBV2 and TRBJ2-7 gives the full variable domain: EPEVTQTPSHQVTQMGQEVILRCVPISNHLYFYWYRQILGQKVEFLVSFYNNEISEKSEIFDDQFSVERPDGSNFTLKIRSTKLEDSAMYFCASSYRDSYEQYFGPGTRLTVT.

CDR3: CASSQDIVTGYGYTF. CDR3 in DNA: TGTGCCAGCAGCCAAGATATAGTAACAGGCTATGGCTACACCTTC. The chain joins TRBV4-2 to TRBJ1-2, with a tentative D call TRBD1 (5 bases). V shed 0 bases and J shed 4 bases, with 12 bases lying between them. Germline CDR1 and CDR2: LGHNA and YNFKEQ. The CDR3 runs 15 residues.

This sequence joins TRBV5-1 and TRBJ1-4, with TRBD1 matching 7 bases. This CDR3 has 14 amino acids. Germline CDR1 is SGHRS and CDR2 is YFSETQ. V gave up 3 bases and J gave up 7 bases; unmatched junction bases: 6. CDR3 nucleotides: TGCGCCAGCAGCTCGGGACAGATAGGTGAAAAACTGTTTTTT. Protein product: CASSSGQIGEKLFF. Supplemented by reference TRBV5-1 and TRBJ1-4, the full variable domain reads KAGVTQTPRYLIKTRGQQVTLSCSPISGHRSVSWYQQTPGQGLQFLFEYFSETQRNKGNFPGRFSGRQFSNSRSEMNVSTLELGDSALYLCASSSGQIGEKLFFGSGTQLSVL.

V usage is TRBV7-9 and J usage is TRBJ2-7, with 8 positions matching TRBD2. The germline gives CDR1 SEHNR, CDR2 FQNEAQ (reference sequence). The CDR3 totals 17 residues. The J segment lost 0 bases and the V segment lost 2 bases, leaving 9 bases of the junction unmatched. In DNA form, the CDR3 reads TGTGCCAGCAGCTTAAGAAGCGGGGGCCGTAGCTCCTACGAGCAGTACTTC. Protein product: CASSLRSGGRSSYEQYF.

This clone was detected a few times. The chain carries TRBV19 and TRBJ2-7, with D tentatively TRBD1 (5 bases). Per germline, CDR1 LNHDA and CDR2 SQIVND (reference sequence). V lost 0 bases and J lost 6, with 9 bases in between. The CDR3 runs 13 residues. Here the CDR3 DNA reads TGTGCCAGTAGTATAGATTGGGGCGGCGAGCAGTACTTC. Protein sequence: CASSIDWGGEQYF.